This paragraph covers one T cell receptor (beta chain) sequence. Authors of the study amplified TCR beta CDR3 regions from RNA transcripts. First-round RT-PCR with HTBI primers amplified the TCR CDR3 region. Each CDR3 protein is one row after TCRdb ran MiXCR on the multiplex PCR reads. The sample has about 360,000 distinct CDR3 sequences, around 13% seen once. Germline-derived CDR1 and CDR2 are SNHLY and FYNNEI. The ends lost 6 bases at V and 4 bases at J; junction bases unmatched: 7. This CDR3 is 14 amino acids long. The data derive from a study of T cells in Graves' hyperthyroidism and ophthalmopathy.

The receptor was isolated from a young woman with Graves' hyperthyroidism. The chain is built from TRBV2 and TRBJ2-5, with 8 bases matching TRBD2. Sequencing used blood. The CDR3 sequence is CASRAAGARETQYF. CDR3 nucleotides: TGTGCCAGCAGGGCAGCGGGGGCCCGAGAGACCCAGTACTTC. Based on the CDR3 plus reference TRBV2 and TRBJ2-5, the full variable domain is EPEVTQTPSHQVTQMGQEVILRCVPISNHLYFYWYRQILGQKVEFLVSFYNNEISEKSEIFDDQFSVERPDGSNFTLKIRSTKLEDSAMYFCASRAAGARETQYFGPGTRLLVL.